These 10 T cell receptor beta chains were sequenced from one sample in a study of neurological immune-mediated disorders. Via MiXCR, TCRdb re-called the 5' RACE reads, giving one row per CDR3 protein. The data contain 55,000 to 60,000 distinct CDR3 sequences, around 3.6% of them seen just once; the ten biggest clones take up approximately 3.1%. The sample taken for sequencing was PBMCs. The receptors originated from a woman aged 25 to 39 with multiple sclerosis.

This clonotype appeared many times. The chain carries TRBV10-3 and TRBJ2-3; 11 nucleotides line up with TRBD2. CDR1 is ENHRY, CDR2 SYGVKD, per germline. The CDR3 contains 13 residues. The ends lost 6 bases at V and 5 bases at J; junction bases unmatched: 1. This CDR3 is CAISLAGGDTQYF. DNA of the CDR3: TGTGCCATCAGCCTAGCGGGGGGAGATACGCAGTATTTT.

This clonotype was observed a single time. The chain combines TRBV27 with TRBJ2-2, with 11 nucleotides matching TRBD2. Per germline, CDR1 MNHEY and CDR2 SMNVEV (reference sequence). V was pared by 5 bases and J by 2 bases, with 4 bases of the junction left unmatched. The CDR3 covers 16 residues. CDR3 loop: CASSTLAGGNTGELFF. Here the CDR3 DNA reads TGTGCCAGCAGTACTCTAGCGGGGGGAAACACCGGGGAGCTGTTTTTT.

This clonotype was detected a few times. This chain joins TRBV18 and TRBJ2-7; D possibly corresponds to TRBD2 (5 bases). The germline V gene encodes CDR1 KGHSH and CDR2 LQKENI. Trimming stripped 3 bases from V and 2 bases from J, with 8 bases between. CDR3 length: 13 residues. CDR3 amino acids: CASSPIGAYEQYF. As DNA, the CDR3 is TGTGCCAGCTCACCTATCGGGGCCTACGAGCAGTACTTC.

This clonotype was observed many times. The J gene is TRBJ1-6, the V gene TRBV6-4; D remains ambiguous. CDR3 length equals 14 residues. From germline, CDR1 is MRHNA and CDR2 SNTAGT. V was pared by 4 bases and J by 7 bases, with 11 bases between. In DNA form, the CDR3 reads TGTGCCAGCAGTGTTGGTACTAAAAATTCACCCCTCCACTTT. This translates into CASSVGTKNSPLHF.

The chain is built from TRBV7-3 and TRBJ2-3; D might be TRBD2 (5 bases). The germline V gene encodes CDR1 SGHTA and CDR2 FQGTGA. CDR3 length equals 15 residues. V was trimmed by 3 bases and J by 4 bases, leaving 14 bases between them. CDR3 protein: CASSLTGKMADTQYF. CDR3 nucleotides: TGTGCCAGCAGCTTGACCGGGAAAATGGCAGATACGCAGTATTTT. Based on the CDR3 plus reference TRBV7-3 and TRBJ2-3, the full variable domain is GAGVSQTPSNKVTEKGKYVELRCDPISGHTALYWYRQSLGQGPEFLIYFQGTGAADDSGLPNDRFFAVRPEGSVSTLKIQRTERGDSAVYLCASSLTGKMADTQYFGPGTRLTVL.

This clonotype was counted at least ten times. This rearrangement joins TRBV2 to TRBJ2-1; D might be TRBD2 (6 bases). The germline V gene encodes CDR1 SNHLY and CDR2 FYNNEI. Trimming shortened V by 6 bases and J by 4 bases, and 13 bases separated the two germline ends. The CDR3 length is 14 residues. The CDR3 reads CASRVAENYNEQFF. CDR3 in DNA: TGTGCCAGCAGGGTAGCGGAGAATTACAATGAGCAGTTCTTC.

This clonotype came up many times. V gene TRBV5-1 combines with J gene TRBJ2-7; D may match TRBD1 or TRBD2 (5 bases each). Germline loops: CDR1 SGHRS, CDR2 YFSETQ. This CDR3 has 16 residues. Trimming shortened V by 0 bases and J by 1 base, and 14 bases separated the two germline ends. CDR3 nucleotides: TGCGCCAGCAGCTTGGATCCAGGGACGACTTCCTACGAGCAGTACTTC. It yields the protein CASSLDPGTTSYEQYF.

This clonotype was seen ten or more times. The chain combines TRBV6-6 with TRBJ2-1, with D possibly called TRBD1 or TRBD2 (5 bases each). The germline V gene has CDR1 MNHNY and CDR2 SVGAGI (reference sequence). The CDR3 totals 18 residues. V lost 6 bases to trimming and J lost 8 bases, with 29 bases between them. The CDR3 region is CASRTHSPGPTLRDEQFF. CDR3 sequence (DNA): TGTGCCAGCAGAACCCATAGTCCGGGACCCACCCTTAGGGATGAGCAGTTCTTC.

This clonotype was counted many times. This CDR3 is CASSLSPGRLYEQYF. The DNA of the CDR3 is TGTGCCAGCAGCTTGTCCCCGGGACGGCTCTACGAGCAGTACTTC. The V call is TRBV7-2, the J call TRBJ2-7; D could derive from TRBD1 or TRBD2 (5 bases each). V lost 3 bases and J lost 3, with 15 bases in between. This CDR3 region has 15 residues. Germline-derived CDR1 and CDR2 are SGHTA and FQGNSA.

In its sample, this clonotype was seen many times. V and J are TRBV5-1 and TRBJ2-7; D unclear. Germline V gene data show CDR1 as SGHRS and CDR2 as YFSETQ. CDR3 size: 13 residues. V lost 2 bases and J 2 bases, leaving 8 bases between the germline ends. CDR3 sequence: CASSFAVAYEQYF. Here the CDR3 DNA reads TGCGCCAGCAGCTTTGCTGTAGCCTACGAGCAGTACTTC.